These T cell receptor beta chains were read from a single sample in a study of shared clonotypes between healthy human individuals. Measured with immunoSEQ multiplex PCR; TCRdb has only the in-frame clones, and not every one. The sample holds about 2 million clones, just under 95% seen once. Sequencing input: naive CD8+ T cells sorted from blood. The receptors stem from a man aged 18 to 30 in good health. Each CDR3 is given with its conserved first and last residue. The D gene is left open where the match is weak. Only some rows state a clone size, as once, few, many or a class for expanded clones.

abundance,d_gene,j_gene,v_gene,CDR3aa,CDR3nt
NA,NA,TRBJ2-3,TRBV11-2,CASSLSSSRGADTQYF,TGTGCCAGCAGCCTTAGCTCGAGCAGGGGCGCAGATACGCAGTATTTT
NA,NA,TRBJ2-1,TRBV7-3,CASSPFGADNEQFF,TGTGCCAGCAGCCCCTTCGGGGCAGACAATGAGCAGTTCTTC
NA,TRBD2,TRBJ2-7,TRBV7-2,CASSFLAGPGYEQYF,TGTGCCAGCAGCTTCCTAGCGGGACCGGGATACGAGCAGTACTTC
NA,NA,TRBJ1-3,TRBV9,CASRDNSGNTIYF,TGTGCCAGCAGGGACAACTCTGGAAACACCATATATTTT
NA,NA,TRBJ2-1,TRBV9,CASSVAADEQFF,TGTGCCAGCAGCGTAGCTGCGGATGAGCAGTTCTTC
NA,NA,TRBJ2-7,TRBV7-3,CASSLFPSLEQYF,TGTGCCAGCAGCTTATTTCCTAGTTTGGAGCAGTACTTC
NA,NA,TRBJ2-3,TRBV9,CASSGFSGGRNTQYF,TGTGCCAGCAGCGGATTCTCCGGGGGACGGAATACGCAGTATTTT
NA,NA,TRBJ1-4,TRBV5-1,CASSSSGWAANEKLFF,TGCGCCAGCAGCTCCTCCGGGTGGGCGGCTAATGAAAAACTGTTTTTT
NA,TRBD1,TRBJ2-2,TRBV7-9,CASSNIQGSGTGELFF,TGTGCCAGCAGCAACATACAGGGGTCGGGCACCGGGGAGCTGTTTTTT
once,NA,TRBJ1-2,TRBV14,CASSQVNDYGYTF,TGTGCCAGCAGCCAAGTTAATGACTATGGCTACACCTTC
NA,TRBD1,TRBJ1-5,TRBV9,CASSDGQGGQPQHF,TGTGCCAGCAGCGATGGACAGGGCGGCCAGCCCCAGCATTTT
once,NA,TRBJ1-5,TRBV15,CATSRDEGNQPQHF,TGTGCCACCAGCAGAGATGAGGGAAATCAGCCCCAGCATTTT
NA,NA,TRBJ1-1,TRBV6-1,CASSVEGNTEAFF,TGTGCCAGCAGTGTAGAGGGGAACACTGAAGCTTTCTTT
NA,NA,TRBJ2-7,TRBV27,CASSPIGAGSYEQYF,TGTGCCAGCAGTCCCATCGGGGCGGGGTCTTACGAGCAGTACTTC
NA,NA,TRBJ2-1,TRBV12-5,CASGTVQEDRQFF,TGTGCTAGTGGTACGGTACAGGAGGACAGGCAGTTCTTC
NA,TRBD1,TRBJ2-2,TRBV10-3,CAISSDRAPGELFF,TGTGCCATCAGTTCCGACAGGGCGCCCGGGGAGCTGTTTTTT
NA,NA,TRBJ2-2,TRBV4-3,CASSQDQVDTGELFF,TGCGCCAGCAGCCAAGATCAGGTAGACACCGGGGAGCTGTTTTTT
once,NA,TRBJ2-3,TRBV10-2,CASRPRGLAADTQYF,TGCGCCAGCAGGCCCAGGGGGCTAGCGGCAGATACGCAGTATTTT
NA,TRBD1,TRBJ1-1,TRBV4-1,CASSLRTGGLNTEAFF,TGCGCCAGCAGCCTCCGGACAGGGGGATTGAACACTGAAGCTTTCTTT
NA,NA,TRBJ2-2,TRBV7-3,CASSSDNTGELFF,TGTGCCAGCAGCTCGGATAACACCGGGGAGCTGTTTTTT
NA,TRBD2,TRBJ2-3,TRBV7-2,CASSSGRGERGTDTQYF,TGTGCCAGCAGCAGCGGGAGGGGGGAGAGGGGCACAGATACGCAGTATTTT
NA,TRBD2,TRBJ2-5,TRBV4-2,CASSQDLWTSGETQYF,TGTGCCAGCAGCCAAGACCTCTGGACTAGCGGAGAGACCCAGTACTTC
NA,TRBD2,TRBJ2-5,TRBV7-9,CASSPKGRLADRVPETQYF,TGTGCCAGCAGCCCCAAGGGCCGACTAGCGGATAGGGTCCCAGAGACCCAGTACTTC
NA,TRBD1,TRBJ1-4,TRBV4-1,CASSQGVSDEKLFF,TGCGCCAGCAGTCAGGGGGTGTCTGATGAAAAACTGTTTTTT
NA,NA,TRBJ2-1,TRBV27,CASSSYPTYNEQFF,TGTGCCAGCAGTTCGTACCCGACTTACAATGAGCAGTTCTTC
NA,NA,TRBJ1-5,TRBV19,CASSPLDFSNQPQHF,TGTGCCAGTAGTCCGTTAGACTTTAGCAATCAGCCCCAGCATTTT
NA,NA,TRBJ1-1,TRBV19,CASSIKGWAEAFF,TGTGCCAGTAGTATTAAAGGGTGGGCAGAAGCTTTCTTT
NA,NA,TRBJ2-7,TRBV28,CASSFAHSYEQYF,TGTGCCAGCAGTTTCGCCCATTCCTACGAGCAGTACTTC
NA,NA,TRBJ2-2,TRBV5-1,CASSSVTSGGELFF,TGCGCCAGCAGCTCCGTTACCTCCGGCGGGGAGCTGTTTTTT
NA,NA,TRBJ2-7,TRBV30,CAWSTPGGLHYEQYF,TGTGCCTGGAGTACCCCCGGGGGCCTCCACTACGAGCAGTACTTC
few,NA,TRBJ1-5,TRBV18,CASSMGQNNQPQHF,TGTGCCAGCTCGATGGGACAAAACAATCAGCCCCAGCATTTT
NA,TRBD1,TRBJ2-1,TRBV30,CAWTGQGGSNEQFF,TGTGCCTGGACCGGACAGGGTGGGTCGAATGAGCAGTTCTTC
NA,NA,TRBJ1-1,TRBV7-9,CASTLRGLMNTEAFF,TGTGCCAGCACGCTTAGGGGACTGATGAACACTGAAGCTTTCTTT
NA,NA,TRBJ2-7,TRBV6-1,CASSEFVGAPYEQYF,TGTGCCAGCAGTGAATTCGTCGGCGCCCCCTACGAGCAGTACTTC
NA,NA,TRBJ2-1,TRBV2,CASSDGSSYNEQFF,TGTGCCAGCAGTGACGGGAGCTCCTACAATGAGCAGTTCTTC
NA,NA,TRBJ1-1,TRBV9,CASSWDMNTEAFF,TGTGCCAGCAGTTGGGACATGAACACTGAAGCTTTCTTT
once,NA,TRBJ2-2,TRBV7-6,CASSLALPEWVPGELFF,TGTGCCAGCAGCTTAGCTTTGCCTGAGTGGGTCCCCGGGGAGCTGTTTTTT
NA,NA,TRBJ1-1,TRBV9,CASSVGTYPNTEAFF,TGTGCCAGCAGCGTAGGAACCTACCCGAACACTGAAGCTTTCTTT
once,NA,TRBJ2-7,TRBV4-1,CASSQDRDSRLGVGEQYF,TGCGCCAGCAGCCAAGATCGCGATTCCCGTCTAGGGGTGGGCGAGCAGTACTTC
NA,NA,TRBJ2-1,TRBV30,CAWSDGDEQFF,TGTGCCTGGAGCGACGGGGATGAGCAGTTCTTC
once,TRBD1,TRBJ2-3,TRBV11-2,CASSSGTVSTDTQYF,TGTGCCAGCAGCTCCGGGACAGTCAGCACAGATACGCAGTATTTT
NA,NA,TRBJ1-1,TRBV27,CASSLGRIYTEAFF,TGTGCCAGCAGTTTAGGAAGGATCTACACTGAAGCTTTCTTT
NA,TRBD1,TRBJ2-7,TRBV5-1,CASSPAPGTGLLEQYF,TGCGCCAGCAGCCCTGCACCCGGGACAGGGCTACTCGAGCAGTACTTC
NA,NA,TRBJ2-7,TRBV27,CASSFQIQGVEQYF,TGTGCCAGCAGTTTCCAAATACAGGGAGTCGAGCAGTACTTC
NA,NA,TRBJ2-5,TRBV4-1,CASSPQVGTQETQYF,TGCGCCAGCAGCCCCCAGGTGGGGACCCAGGAGACCCAGTACTTC
NA,NA,TRBJ1-2,TRBV19,CASIGRGRGYTF,TGTGCCTCGATTGGGAGGGGACGGGGCTACACCTTC
NA,NA,TRBJ2-7,TRBV14,CASSQGFPASSYEQYF,TGTGCCAGCAGCCAAGGATTTCCGGCGAGCTCCTACGAGCAGTACTTC
NA,TRBD1,TRBJ2-2,TRBV9,CASSGQGAGGELFF,TGTGCCAGCAGCGGACAGGGGGCTGGCGGGGAGCTGTTTTTT
NA,NA,TRBJ2-7,TRBV4-1,CASSQERDYEQYF,TGCGCCAGCAGCCAAGAAAGGGACTACGAGCAGTACTTC
NA,NA,TRBJ2-7,TRBV19,CASTPGQANSYEQYF,TGTGCCAGTACCCCGGGGCAGGCTAACTCCTACGAGCAGTACTTC
NA,NA,TRBJ2-1,TRBV28,CASSTGDTYNEQFF,TGTGCCAGCAGTACGGGGGATACCTACAATGAGCAGTTCTTC
NA,NA,TRBJ2-2,TRBV28,CASSDSNTGELFF,TGTGCCAGCAGTGACTCTAACACCGGGGAGCTGTTTTTT
few,NA,TRBJ2-2,TRBV9,CASSVATGELFF,TGTGCCAGCAGCGTAGCTACCGGGGAGCTGTTTTTT
NA,NA,TRBJ2-1,TRBV7-8,CASSFSLDEQFF,TGTGCCAGCAGCTTCTCGCTGGATGAGCAGTTCTTC
NA,TRBD1,TRBJ2-7,TRBV7-8,CASSFDRGLNEQYF,TGTGCCAGCAGTTTTGACAGGGGATTAAACGAGCAGTACTTC